This T cell receptor (beta chain) was identified during a study of early T cells in non-severe SARS-CoV-2 infection. Study in general: Sequencing used unsorted whole-blood bulk RNA, so chains lack pairing.

In the library, individual cDNA molecules carried attached unique molecular identifiers. TCRdb reprocessed the 5' RACE reads with MiXCR, giving one entry per CDR3 protein. The sample carries about 39,000 distinct CDR3 sequences, around 6.9% recorded once. Worth noting for this clonotype: What it binds is not known.

Whole-study findings and limits: Sequences matched to VDJdb favored anti-spike CD8 responses, while private and CD4 specificities were missed.

The sequencing sample was made of whole blood. The sequence came from an adult who was a healthcare worker with PCR-confirmed SARS-CoV-2 infection or an uninfected control (not recorded which).

The DNA of the CDR3 is TGCAGTGCGGGAATCGATGAGCAGTTCTTC. Encoded protein: CSAGIDEQFF. This sequence joins TRBV20-1 and TRBJ2-1; D unclear. Germline lookup yields CDR1 DFQATT and CDR2 SNEGSKA (reference sequence). The CDR3 is 10 residues long. Trimming removed 6 bases at V and 8 bases at J, with 8 bases between.